This is a list of T cell receptor beta chains from one sample in a study of T cell changes during pregnancy in multiple sclerosis. Clones were sequenced by immunoSEQ multiplex PCR, and TCRdb holds only the in-frame ones, with some missing. Of roughly 55,000 clones listed, around 92% were seen once; the top ten hold approximately 0.18%. The specimen comprised CD4+ T cells from peripheral blood mononuclear cells, sampled after pregnancy. These receptors all come from a female donor in good health, enrolled as a control in a pregnancy study. The CDR3 runs from the conserved cysteine through the conserved F or W. Each record gives: J gene, D gene, V gene, clone size, CDR3 protein, CDR3 DNA. D genes are given only for firm matches. Clone size is shown for a subset of rows, as once, few, many or a class of expanded clone.

j_call: TRBJ1-5
d_call: TRBD1
v_call: TRBV6-7
clone_size: -
cdr3_aa: CAKRTGGLGQPQHF
cdr3_nt: TGTGCCAAAAGAACAGGGGGCCTTGGTCAGCCCCAGCATTTT

j_call: TRBJ1-1
d_call: -
v_call: TRBV18
clone_size: -
cdr3_aa: CASSPQGLEAFF
cdr3_nt: TGTGCCAGCTCACCCCAGGGACTTGAAGCTTTCTTT

j_call: TRBJ1-6
d_call: -
v_call: TRBV4-1
clone_size: once
cdr3_aa: CASSQDRGTPLHF
cdr3_nt: TGCGCCAGCAGCCAAGATAGGGGGACACCCCTCCACTTT

j_call: TRBJ1-5
d_call: -
v_call: TRBV6-5
clone_size: -
cdr3_aa: CASSPRFGQPQHF
cdr3_nt: TGTGCCAGCAGTCCTAGGTTCGGTCAGCCCCAGCATTTT

j_call: TRBJ1-2
d_call: -
v_call: TRBV4-1
clone_size: once
cdr3_aa: CASSQDREWATDGYTF
cdr3_nt: TGCGCCAGCAGCCAAGATCGGGAGTGGGCAACGGATGGCTACACCTTC

j_call: TRBJ2-1
d_call: TRBD1
v_call: TRBV5-6
clone_size: -
cdr3_aa: CASSDTGVYNEQFF
cdr3_nt: TGTGCCAGCAGCGATACAGGGGTATACAATGAGCAGTTCTTC

j_call: TRBJ2-6
d_call: -
v_call: TRBV18
clone_size: -
cdr3_aa: CASSSRQVSGANVLTF
cdr3_nt: TGTGCCAGCTCATCTAGACAGGTCTCTGGGGCCAACGTCCTGACTTTC

j_call: TRBJ2-7
d_call: -
v_call: TRBV19
clone_size: once
cdr3_aa: CASSTQGPYEQYF
cdr3_nt: TGTGCCAGTAGTACACAGGGCCCTTACGAGCAGTACTTC

j_call: TRBJ1-6
d_call: -
v_call: TRBV10-1
clone_size: -
cdr3_aa: CASWVQGPSSPLHF
cdr3_nt: TGCGCCAGCTGGGTGCAGGGGCCGAGTTCACCCCTCCACTTT

j_call: TRBJ2-1
d_call: TRBD2
v_call: TRBV5-1
clone_size: -
cdr3_aa: CASGWGGGQNEQFF
cdr3_nt: TGCGCCAGCGGGTGGGGCGGGGGGCAAAATGAGCAGTTCTTC

j_call: TRBJ2-2
d_call: TRBD1
v_call: TRBV6-5
clone_size: -
cdr3_aa: CASRDRGTGELFF
cdr3_nt: TGTGCCAGCAGGGACAGGGGCACCGGGGAGCTGTTTTTT

j_call: TRBJ1-1
d_call: -
v_call: TRBV27
clone_size: -
cdr3_aa: CASSLRRQENTEAFF
cdr3_nt: TGTGCCAGCAGTTTGCGCCGGCAGGAGAACACTGAAGCTTTCTTT

j_call: TRBJ1-2
d_call: -
v_call: TRBV4-1
clone_size: -
cdr3_aa: CASSQTPGTPYGYTF
cdr3_nt: TGCGCCAGCAGCCAAACGCCCGGGACACCCTATGGCTACACCTTC

j_call: TRBJ1-5
d_call: -
v_call: TRBV28
clone_size: -
cdr3_aa: CASSPRGPQHF
cdr3_nt: TGTGCCAGCAGTCCCCGCGGGCCCCAGCATTTT

j_call: TRBJ2-7
d_call: -
v_call: TRBV2
clone_size: -
cdr3_aa: CASSGWAGYEQYF
cdr3_nt: TGTGCCAGCAGTGGCTGGGCGGGCTACGAGCAGTACTTC

j_call: TRBJ1-6
d_call: TRBD1
v_call: TRBV15
clone_size: -
cdr3_aa: CATSGLDRGYFSPLHF
cdr3_nt: TGTGCCACCAGCGGACTCGACAGGGGGTATTTTTCACCCCTCCACTTT

j_call: TRBJ2-1
d_call: -
v_call: TRBV5-1
clone_size: -
cdr3_aa: CASSLGRWNEQFF
cdr3_nt: TGCGCCAGCAGCTTGGGGAGGTGGAATGAGCAGTTCTTC

j_call: TRBJ2-3
d_call: -
v_call: TRBV29-1
clone_size: once
cdr3_aa: CSVQGRVGGTQYF
cdr3_nt: TGCAGCGTTCAGGGCAGGGTGGGAGGTACGCAGTATTTT

j_call: TRBJ2-5
d_call: -
v_call: TRBV18
clone_size: -
cdr3_aa: CASSPVGTREETQYF
cdr3_nt: TGTGCCAGCTCACCCGTGGGGACAAGGGAAGAGACCCAGTACTTC

j_call: TRBJ2-2
d_call: -
v_call: TRBV9
clone_size: -
cdr3_aa: CASNAHRDTGELFF
cdr3_nt: TGTGCCAGCAACGCGCACAGGGACACCGGGGAGCTGTTTTTT

j_call: TRBJ2-7
d_call: -
v_call: TRBV20-1
clone_size: -
cdr3_aa: CSATTEYEQYF
cdr3_nt: TGCAGTGCAACGACAGAATACGAGCAGTACTTC

j_call: TRBJ1-1
d_call: TRBD1
v_call: TRBV18
clone_size: once
cdr3_aa: CASSRGQGAGTEAFF
cdr3_nt: TGTGCCAGCTCACGTGGACAGGGAGCGGGCACTGAAGCTTTCTTT

j_call: TRBJ1-3
d_call: -
v_call: TRBV27
clone_size: -
cdr3_aa: CASSMGPGNTIYF
cdr3_nt: TGTGCCAGCAGTATGGGGCCTGGAAACACCATATATTTT

j_call: TRBJ1-5
d_call: -
v_call: TRBV5-1
clone_size: -
cdr3_aa: CASSPVGGGNQPQHF
cdr3_nt: TGCGCCAGCAGCCCGGTGGGAGGGGGGAATCAGCCCCAGCATTTT

j_call: TRBJ2-2
d_call: TRBD2
v_call: TRBV6-6
clone_size: -
cdr3_aa: CASSRLAGTGELFF
cdr3_nt: TGTGCCAGCAGCCGACTAGCGGGCACCGGGGAGCTGTTTTTT

j_call: TRBJ1-2
d_call: -
v_call: TRBV10-3
clone_size: -
cdr3_aa: CAISESPGVDGYTF
cdr3_nt: TGTGCCATCAGTGAGTCGCCGGGGGTAGATGGCTACACCTTC

j_call: TRBJ1-6
d_call: -
v_call: TRBV4-3
clone_size: -
cdr3_aa: CASSPQRSSPLHF
cdr3_nt: TGCGCCAGCAGCCCCCAGCGGAGTTCACCCCTCCACTTT

j_call: TRBJ1-1
d_call: -
v_call: TRBV9
clone_size: -
cdr3_aa: CASSATGGGTEAFF
cdr3_nt: TGTGCCAGCAGCGCTACTGGGGGAGGCACTGAAGCTTTCTTT

j_call: TRBJ2-1
d_call: TRBD2
v_call: TRBV7-2
clone_size: -
cdr3_aa: CASSLVAASGGVNEQFF
cdr3_nt: TGTGCCAGCAGCTTAGTTGCCGCTAGCGGGGGGGTGAATGAGCAGTTCTTC

j_call: TRBJ1-2
d_call: -
v_call: TRBV27
clone_size: -
cdr3_aa: CASRPTPGATSNYGYTF
cdr3_nt: TGTGCCAGCAGGCCGACCCCAGGGGCCACCTCTAACTATGGCTACACCTTC

j_call: TRBJ2-7
d_call: -
v_call: TRBV9
clone_size: -
cdr3_aa: CASSVGAKGSREQYF
cdr3_nt: TGTGCCAGCAGCGTAGGGGCAAAGGGGTCCCGCGAGCAGTACTTC

j_call: TRBJ1-1
d_call: TRBD1
v_call: TRBV2
clone_size: -
cdr3_aa: CASIRDRGVAFF
cdr3_nt: TGTGCCAGCATACGGGACAGGGGTGTAGCTTTCTTT

j_call: TRBJ1-1
d_call: TRBD1
v_call: TRBV11-2
clone_size: -
cdr3_aa: CASSSTGGRTTEAFF
cdr3_nt: TGTGCCAGCAGCTCGACAGGGGGTCGTACCACTGAAGCTTTCTTT

j_call: TRBJ1-3
d_call: -
v_call: TRBV4-2
clone_size: -
cdr3_aa: CASSQDSGLGGNTIYF
cdr3_nt: TGTGCCAGCAGCCAAGATTCCGGTCTAGGTGGAAACACCATATATTTT

j_call: TRBJ2-3
d_call: TRBD1
v_call: TRBV27
clone_size: -
cdr3_aa: CASTSRPGQGTDTQYF
cdr3_nt: TGTGCCAGCACCTCAAGACCGGGACAGGGCACAGATACGCAGTATTTT

j_call: TRBJ2-7
d_call: -
v_call: TRBV7-8
clone_size: -
cdr3_aa: CASSLQEASYEQYF
cdr3_nt: TGTGCCAGCAGCTTACAAGAGGCCTCCTACGAGCAGTACTTC

j_call: TRBJ1-2
d_call: -
v_call: TRBV4-2
clone_size: -
cdr3_aa: CASSQERDSGYTF
cdr3_nt: TGTGCCAGCAGCCAAGAGCGAGACTCTGGCTACACCTTC

j_call: TRBJ1-5
d_call: TRBD1
v_call: TRBV5-5
clone_size: -
cdr3_aa: CASSASGQANQPQHF
cdr3_nt: TGTGCCAGCAGCGCCTCCGGACAGGCCAATCAGCCCCAGCATTTT

j_call: TRBJ1-5
d_call: TRBD1
v_call: TRBV5-1
clone_size: -
cdr3_aa: CASSEGQAPNQPQHF
cdr3_nt: TGCGCCAGCAGCGAAGGACAGGCCCCTAATCAGCCCCAGCATTTT

j_call: TRBJ2-3
d_call: -
v_call: TRBV14
clone_size: -
cdr3_aa: CASRTSGTSPDTQYF
cdr3_nt: TGTGCCAGCAGGACCTCAGGAACCTCTCCGGATACGCAGTATTTT

j_call: TRBJ2-1
d_call: TRBD2
v_call: TRBV9
clone_size: -
cdr3_aa: CASSVYGGASAEQFF
cdr3_nt: TGTGCCAGCAGCGTTTACGGGGGGGCCTCGGCTGAGCAGTTCTTC

j_call: TRBJ2-7
d_call: TRBD1
v_call: TRBV6-5
clone_size: -
cdr3_aa: CASSYSGGQGSYEQYF
cdr3_nt: TGTGCCAGCAGTTACTCGGGTGGACAGGGATCCTACGAGCAGTACTTC

j_call: TRBJ2-2
d_call: -
v_call: TRBV6-5
clone_size: -
cdr3_aa: CASSYGSGGTGELFF
cdr3_nt: TGTGCCAGCAGTTACGGGTCAGGGGGGACCGGGGAGCTGTTTTTT